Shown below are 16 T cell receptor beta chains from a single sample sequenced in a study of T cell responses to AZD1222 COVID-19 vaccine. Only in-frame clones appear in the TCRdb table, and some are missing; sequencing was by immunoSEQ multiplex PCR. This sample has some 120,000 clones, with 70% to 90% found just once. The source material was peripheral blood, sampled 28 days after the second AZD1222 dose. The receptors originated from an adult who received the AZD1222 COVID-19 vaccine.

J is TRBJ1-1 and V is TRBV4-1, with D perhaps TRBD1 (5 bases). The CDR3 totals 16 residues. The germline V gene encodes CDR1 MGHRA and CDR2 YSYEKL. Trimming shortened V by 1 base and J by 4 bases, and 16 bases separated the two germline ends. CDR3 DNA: TGCGCCAGCAGCCAAGTTGTTCCGTCGGGGGGCACTGAAGCTTTCTTT. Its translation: CASSQVVPSGGTEAFF.

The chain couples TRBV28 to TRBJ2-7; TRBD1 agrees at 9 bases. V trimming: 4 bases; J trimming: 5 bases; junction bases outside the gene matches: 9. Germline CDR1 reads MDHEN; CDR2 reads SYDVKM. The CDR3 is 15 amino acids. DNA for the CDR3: TGTGCCAGCAGTTATCTAAAGGGACAGGGCCACGAGCAGTACTTC. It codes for CASSYLKGQGHEQYF.

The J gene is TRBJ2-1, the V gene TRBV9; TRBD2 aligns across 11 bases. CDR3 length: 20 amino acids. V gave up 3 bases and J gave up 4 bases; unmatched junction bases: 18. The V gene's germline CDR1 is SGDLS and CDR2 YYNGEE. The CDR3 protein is CASSAALAGAREQSYNEQFF. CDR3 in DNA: TGTGCCAGCAGCGCAGCACTAGCGGGGGCCCGAGAGCAGAGTTACAATGAGCAGTTCTTC.

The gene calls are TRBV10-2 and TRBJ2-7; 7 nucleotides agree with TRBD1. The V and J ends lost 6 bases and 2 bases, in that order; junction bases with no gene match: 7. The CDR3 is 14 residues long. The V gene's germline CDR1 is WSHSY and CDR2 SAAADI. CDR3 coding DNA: TGCGCCAGCAGCACCGGGACAGAGCCCTACGAGCAGTACTTC. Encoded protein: CASSTGTEPYEQYF.

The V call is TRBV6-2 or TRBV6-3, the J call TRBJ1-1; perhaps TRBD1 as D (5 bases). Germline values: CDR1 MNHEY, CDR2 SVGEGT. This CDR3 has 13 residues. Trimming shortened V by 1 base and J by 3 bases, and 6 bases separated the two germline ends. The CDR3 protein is CASSYFRDTEAFF. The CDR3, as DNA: TGTGCCAGCAGTTACTTCAGGGACACTGAAGCTTTCTTT.

The CDR3 nucleotides read TGTGCCTCAAGGCGCTCCGGGGAGCTGTTTTTT. Encoded protein: CASRRSGELFF. The gene calls are TRBV5-6 and TRBJ2-2, with no clear D. The germline V gene has CDR1 SGHDT and CDR2 YYEEEE. CDR3 size: 11 residues. V lost 10 bases and J lost 6, with 10 bases in between.

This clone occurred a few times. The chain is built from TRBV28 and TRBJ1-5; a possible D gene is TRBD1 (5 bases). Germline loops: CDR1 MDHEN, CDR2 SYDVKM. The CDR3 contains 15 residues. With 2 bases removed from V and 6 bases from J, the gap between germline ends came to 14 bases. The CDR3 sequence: CASSLGGGSSQPQHF. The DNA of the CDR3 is TGTGCCAGCAGTTTAGGGGGGGGTTCTAGTCAGCCCCAGCATTTT.

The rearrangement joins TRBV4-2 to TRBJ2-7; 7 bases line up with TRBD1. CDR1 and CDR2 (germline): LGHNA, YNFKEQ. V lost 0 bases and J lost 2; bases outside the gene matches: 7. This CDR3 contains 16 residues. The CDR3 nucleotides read TGTGCCAGCAGCCAAGACTTGTATGGACAGGCCTACGAGCAGTACTTC. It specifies CASSQDLYGQAYEQYF.

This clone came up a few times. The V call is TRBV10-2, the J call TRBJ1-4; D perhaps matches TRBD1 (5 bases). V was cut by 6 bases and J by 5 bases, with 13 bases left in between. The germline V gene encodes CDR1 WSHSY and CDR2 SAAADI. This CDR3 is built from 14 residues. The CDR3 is CASRGDSLNEKLFF. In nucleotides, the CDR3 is TGCGCCAGCAGGGGAGACAGCCTCAATGAAAAACTGTTTTTT.

The CDR3, as DNA: TGTGCCAGCTCACGAGAAGATAAGCCCCAGCATTTT. It yields the protein CASSREDKPQHF. The chain employs TRBV18 and TRBJ1-5, with D unclear. Trimming removed 4 bases from V and 8 bases from J, with 9 bases in between. Germline V lookup: CDR1 KGHSH, CDR2 LQKENI. The CDR3 is 12 amino acids.

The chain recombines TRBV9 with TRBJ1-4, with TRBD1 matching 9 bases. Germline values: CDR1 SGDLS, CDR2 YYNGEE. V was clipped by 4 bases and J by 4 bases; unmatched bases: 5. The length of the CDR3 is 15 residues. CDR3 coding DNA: TGTGCCAGCAGCCCATCGGGACAGGGTAATGAAAAACTGTTTTTT. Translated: CASSPSGQGNEKLFF.

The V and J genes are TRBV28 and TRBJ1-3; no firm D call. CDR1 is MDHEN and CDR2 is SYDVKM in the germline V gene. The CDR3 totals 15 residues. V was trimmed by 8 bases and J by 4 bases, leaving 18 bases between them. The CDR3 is CASSPGGGLGNTIYF. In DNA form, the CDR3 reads TGTGCCAGCTCTCCCGGTGGAGGTCTCGGAAACACCATATATTTT.

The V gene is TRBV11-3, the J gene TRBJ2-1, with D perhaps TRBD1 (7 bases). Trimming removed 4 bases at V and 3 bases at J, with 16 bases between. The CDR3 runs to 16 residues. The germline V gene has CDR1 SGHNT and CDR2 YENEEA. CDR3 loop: CASSSPPGGYYNEQFF. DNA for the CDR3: TGTGCCAGCAGCTCCCCCCCAGGGGGGTACTACAATGAGCAGTTCTTC.

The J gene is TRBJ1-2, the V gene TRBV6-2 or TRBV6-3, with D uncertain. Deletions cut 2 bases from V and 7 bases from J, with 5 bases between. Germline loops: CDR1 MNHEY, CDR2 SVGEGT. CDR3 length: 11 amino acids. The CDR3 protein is CASSYLRGYTF. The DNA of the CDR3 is TGTGCCAGCAGTTACCTTCGTGGCTACACCTTC.

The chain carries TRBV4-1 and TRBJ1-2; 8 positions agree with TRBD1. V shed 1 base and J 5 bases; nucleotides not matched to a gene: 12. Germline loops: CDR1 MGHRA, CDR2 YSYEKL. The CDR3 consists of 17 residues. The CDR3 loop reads CASSQVPATGVEYGYTF. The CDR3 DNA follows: TGCGCCAGCAGCCAAGTACCAGCGACAGGGGTCGAATATGGCTACACCTTC.

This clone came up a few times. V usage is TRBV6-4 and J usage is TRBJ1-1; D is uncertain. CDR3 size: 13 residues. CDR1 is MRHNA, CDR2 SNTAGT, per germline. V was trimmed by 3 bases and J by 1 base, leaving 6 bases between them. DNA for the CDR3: TGTGCCAGCAGTGAGGCGGCGAACACTGAAGCTTTCTTT. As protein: CASSEAANTEAFF.